These 18 T cell receptor beta chains share one sample of origin, sequenced in a study of blood T cell repertoires in COVID-19. Libraries were prepared by immunoSEQ multiplex PCR; TCRdb keeps only in-frame clonotypes and omits some of them. Found here are 100,000 to 120,000 clones, 85% of them singletons; the top ten hold 10% to 15%. Sequencing was performed on peripheral blood. The receptors shown here come from a human donor in a cohort sampled during active COVID-19.

J is TRBJ1-4 and V is TRBV19; a weak D match, TRBD1 (5 bases). V was cut by 6 bases and J by 0 bases, with 20 bases left in between. The CDR3 is 18 amino acids. In germline, CDR1 is LNHDA, CDR2 SQIVND (reference sequence). The CDR3 loop is CASSPPQGRVATNEKLFF. The CDR3 DNA reads TGTGCCAGTAGCCCACCCCAGGGAAGGGTTGCAACTAATGAAAAACTGTTTTTT. Combining the CDR3 with reference TRBV19 and TRBJ1-4 gives the whole variable domain DGGITQSPKYLFRKEGQNVTLSCEQNLNHDAMYWYRQDPGQGLRLIYYSQIVNDFQKGDIAEGYSVSREKKESFPLTVTSAQKNPTAFYLCASSPPQGRVATNEKLFFGSGTQLSVL.

This clone was seen only a few times. This chain uses TRBV12-3 or TRBV12-4 with TRBJ2-2, with unresolved D. The CDR3 has 12 residues. V was shortened by 8 bases and J by 6 bases, with 10 bases between the two germline ends. The CDR3 protein is CASRVAAGELFF. CDR3 nucleotide sequence: TGTGCCAGCCGGGTCGCGGCCGGGGAGCTGTTTTTT.

The chain is built from TRBV9 and TRBJ2-3; 8 bases agree with TRBD2. Trimming at V came to 3 bases and at J to 3 bases, leaving 6 bases not matched to a gene. Germline-derived CDR1 and CDR2 are SGDLS and YYNGEE. The CDR3 totals 15 residues. As DNA, the CDR3 is TGTGCCAGCAGCGCCGGGGGGGCCTTGACAGATACGCAGTATTTT. It codes for CASSAGGALTDTQYF.

The J gene is TRBJ2-2, the V gene TRBV5-1; possibly TRBD1 for D (5 bases). The germline V gene has CDR1 SGHRS and CDR2 YFSETQ. V was trimmed by 2 bases and J by 5 bases, leaving 10 bases between them. This CDR3 is built from 14 residues. CDR3 region: CASSFSRDTGELFF. The CDR3 DNA follows: TGCGCCAGCAGCTTCAGCAGGGATACCGGGGAGCTGTTTTTT.

The rearrangement joins TRBV7-2 to TRBJ1-6; perhaps TRBD1 as D (6 bases). CDR1 SGHTA and CDR2 FQGNSA come from the germline V gene. The CDR3 runs 15 residues. The V end lost 0 bases, the J end lost 8 bases, and 11 bases lay between the germline ends. The CDR3 spells CASSLASGQYSPLHF. The CDR3 nucleotides are TGTGCCAGCAGCTTAGCGAGCGGACAGTATTCACCCCTCCACTTT.

The table lists this clone with a few counts. This chain connects TRBV5-1 to TRBJ1-3; no clear D. Per the germline V gene, CDR1 is SGHRS and CDR2 is YFSETQ. V lost 0 bases and J 0 bases, leaving 13 bases between the germline ends. The length of the CDR3 is 17 residues. CDR3 bases: TGCGCCAGCAGCTTGGGTGGCAGTCGGAGCTCTGGAAACACCATATATTTT. This codes for CASSLGGSRSSGNTIYF.

The chain uses TRBV6-5 and TRBJ2-3, with 9 bases that match TRBD2. V trimming: 6 bases; J trimming: 6 bases; junction bases outside the gene matches: 7. The CDR3 runs 14 residues. Per germline, CDR1 MNHEY and CDR2 SVGAGI. The chain's CDR3 is CASRGASGVDTQYF. CDR3 DNA sequence: TGTGCCAGCAGAGGGGCTAGCGGGGTGGATACGCAGTATTTT.

This sequence joins TRBV11-2 and TRBJ2-3; tentatively, D is TRBD2 (7 bases). V dropped 2 bases and J dropped 4 bases, with 13 bases sitting between them. The V gene's germline CDR1 is SGHAT and CDR2 FQNNGV. The CDR3 sequence is 15 residues long. The CDR3 loop reads CASSLRGGGSDTQYF. CDR3 nucleotides: TGTGCCAGCAGCTTAAGGGGCGGGGGCTCAGATACGCAGTATTTT.

This clone appeared once. This chain uses TRBV5-5 with TRBJ2-1; 11 nucleotides align to TRBD2. V was clipped by 5 bases and J by 3 bases; unmatched bases: 4. Per germline, CDR1 SGHKS and CDR2 YYEKEE (reference sequence). The CDR3 has 15 amino acids. The CDR3 DNA sequence: TGTGCCAGCAGGGCTAGCGGGGGGAACTACAATGAGCAGTTCTTC. Translation gives CASRASGGNYNEQFF.

This chain links TRBV19 with TRBJ2-3, with D maybe TRBD2 (6 bases). V was cut by 5 bases and J by 0 bases, with 9 bases left in between. Germline-derived CDR1 and CDR2 are LNHDA and SQIVND (reference sequence). This CDR3 contains 14 residues. The CDR3 DNA reads as TGTGCCAGTAGTGTAGGGACTAGCACAGATACGCAGTATTTT. It specifies CASSVGTSTDTQYF.

V gene TRBV9 combines with J gene TRBJ1-2; perhaps TRBD1 as D (6 bases). CDR3 size: 15 residues. V dropped 3 bases and J dropped 7 bases, with 19 bases sitting between them. Looked up from germline, CDR1 is SGDLS and CDR2 is YYNGEE. CDR3 protein: CASSARATGRLGYTF. The CDR3 nucleotides are TGTGCCAGCAGCGCCCGCGCGACAGGCCGACTTGGCTACACCTTC.

The DNA of the CDR3 is TGCGCCAGCAGCCGCGAGGGCACCCCGGGCGCCGGGGAGCTGTTTTTT. Translation: CASSREGTPGAGELFF. The chain joins TRBV4-3 to TRBJ2-2, with a weak D call TRBD2 (5 bases). V gave up 4 bases and J gave up 6 bases, with 18 bases separating them. The CDR3 is made up of 16 amino acids. CDR1 LGHNA and CDR2 YSLEER come from the germline V gene.

The rearrangement uses TRBV3-1 (or the pseudogene TRBV3-2) and TRBJ1-2; 7 nucleotides agree with TRBD1. The CDR3 consists of 16 residues. V lost 0 bases, J lost 6 bases, and 10 bases stayed unmatched. CDR1 and CDR2 (germline): LGHDT, YNNKEL (reference sequence). CDR3 DNA sequence: TGTGCCAGCAGCCAAGACCACGGGAGACAGGGCCATGGCTACACCTTC. Translating it yields CASSQDHGRQGHGYTF.

The chain links TRBV5-1 to TRBJ1-1; D is unclear. V shed 0 bases and J shed 0 bases, with 6 bases lying between them. Germline lookup yields CDR1 SGHRS and CDR2 YFSETQ. The CDR3 has 14 amino acids. The CDR3 coding sequence is TGCGCCAGCAGCTTGGTACAGATGAACACTGAAGCTTTCTTT. Translation: CASSLVQMNTEAFF.

The chain combines TRBV6-6 with TRBJ1-2; D perhaps matches TRBD1 (6 bases). Germline V gene lookup returns CDR1 MNHNY and CDR2 SVGAGI (reference sequence). The length of the CDR3 is 13 residues. Trimming took 6 bases from V and 3 from J, leaving 11 bases between them. The CDR3 loop is CASRMDRDYGYTF. In DNA form, the CDR3 reads TGTGCCAGCAGAATGGACAGAGACTATGGCTACACCTTC.

The chain is built from TRBV3-1 (or the pseudogene TRBV3-2) and TRBJ2-4, with D possibly being TRBD2 (6 bases). The CDR3 runs 15 residues. CDR1 and CDR2 from the germline V gene are LGHDT and YNNKEL (reference sequence). Trimming removed 4 bases from V and 0 bases from J, with 10 bases in between. CDR3 loop: CASSRTGLAKNIQYF. The CDR3 bases are TGTGCCAGCAGCCGAACGGGACTAGCCAAAAACATTCAGTACTTC.

The V gene is TRBV5-4, the J gene TRBJ1-3, with unresolved D. Germline V CDR1 and CDR2: SGHNT, YYREEE (reference sequence). The length of the CDR3 is 16 residues. V gave up 0 bases and J gave up 0 bases, with 10 bases separating them. The CDR3 sequence: CASSLDEFRSGNTIYF. Here the CDR3 DNA reads TGTGCCAGCAGCTTGGATGAGTTTCGCTCTGGAAACACCATATATTTT.

This chain uses TRBV5-4 with TRBJ1-1, with 9 bases that match TRBD1. The germline CDR1 and CDR2 sequences are SGHNT and YYREEE (reference sequence). This CDR3 is built from 14 residues. The V segment lost 3 bases and the J segment 3 bases; nucleotides outside the gene matches: 3. CDR3 residues: CASSYRDRDTEAFF. CDR3 DNA: TGTGCCAGCAGCTACCGGGACAGGGACACTGAAGCTTTCTTT.